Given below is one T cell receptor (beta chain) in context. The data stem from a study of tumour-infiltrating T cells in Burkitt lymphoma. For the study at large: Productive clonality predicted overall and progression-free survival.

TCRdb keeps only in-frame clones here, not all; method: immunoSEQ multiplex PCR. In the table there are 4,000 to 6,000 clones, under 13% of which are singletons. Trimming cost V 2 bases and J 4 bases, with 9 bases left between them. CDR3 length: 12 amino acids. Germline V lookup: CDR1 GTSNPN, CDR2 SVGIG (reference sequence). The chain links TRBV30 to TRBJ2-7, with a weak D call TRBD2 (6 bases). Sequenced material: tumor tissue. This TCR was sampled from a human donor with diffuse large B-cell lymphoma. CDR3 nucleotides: TGTGCCTGGAGTCTGGCGGGGTACGAGCAGTACTTC. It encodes CAWSLAGYEQYF.